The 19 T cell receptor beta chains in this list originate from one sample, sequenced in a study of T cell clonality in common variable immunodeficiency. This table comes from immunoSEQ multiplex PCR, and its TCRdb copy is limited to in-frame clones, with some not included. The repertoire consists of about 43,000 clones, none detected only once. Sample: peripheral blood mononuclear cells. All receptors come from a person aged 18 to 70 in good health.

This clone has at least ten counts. This CDR3 reads CAWSLGGTGANVLTF. Incomplete CDR3 DNA: TGTGCCTGGAGTCTAGGCGGGACTGGGGCCAACGTC. The genes are TRBV30 and TRBJ2-6; D is possibly TRBD2 (6 bases). The read terminates 3 residues ahead of where the CDR3 ends, so the germline J gene completes it. Per germline, CDR1 GTSNPN and CDR2 SVGIG (reference sequence). The CDR3 extends over 15 amino acids. Deletions cut 2 bases from V and 2 bases from J, with 10 bases between.

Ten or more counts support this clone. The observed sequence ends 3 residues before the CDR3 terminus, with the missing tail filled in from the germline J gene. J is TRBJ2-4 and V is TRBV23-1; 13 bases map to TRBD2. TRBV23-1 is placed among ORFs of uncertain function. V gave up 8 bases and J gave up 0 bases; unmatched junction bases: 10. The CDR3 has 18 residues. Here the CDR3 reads CASFTSGGARLAKNIQYF. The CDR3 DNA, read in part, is TGCGCCAGCTTCACTAGCGGGGGGGCCCGGCTAGCCAAAAACATT.

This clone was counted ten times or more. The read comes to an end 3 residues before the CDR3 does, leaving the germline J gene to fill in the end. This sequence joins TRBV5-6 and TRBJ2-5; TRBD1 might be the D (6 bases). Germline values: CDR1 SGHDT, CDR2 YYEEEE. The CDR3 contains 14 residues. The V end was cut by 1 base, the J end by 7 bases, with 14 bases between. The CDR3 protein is CASSLMDRGGTQYF. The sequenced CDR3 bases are TGTGCCAGCAGCTTGATGGACAGAGGGGGGACC.

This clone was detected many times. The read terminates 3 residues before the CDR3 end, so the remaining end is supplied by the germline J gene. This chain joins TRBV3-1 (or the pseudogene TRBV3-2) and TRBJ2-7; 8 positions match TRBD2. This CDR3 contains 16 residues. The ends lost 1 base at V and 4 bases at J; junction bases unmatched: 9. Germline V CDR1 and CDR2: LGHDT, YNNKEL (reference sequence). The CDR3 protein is CASSQVSLAGQYEQYF. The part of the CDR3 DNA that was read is TGTGCCAGCAGCCAAGTTAGCCTAGCGGGCCAATACGAG.

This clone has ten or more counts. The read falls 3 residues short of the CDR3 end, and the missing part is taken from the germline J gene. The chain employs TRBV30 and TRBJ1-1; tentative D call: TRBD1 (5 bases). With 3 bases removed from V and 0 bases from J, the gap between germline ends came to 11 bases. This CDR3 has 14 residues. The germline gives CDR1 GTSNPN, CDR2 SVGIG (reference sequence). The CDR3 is CAWRTGGVNTEAFF. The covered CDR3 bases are TGTGCCTGGAGAACGGGAGGGGTGAACACTGAA.

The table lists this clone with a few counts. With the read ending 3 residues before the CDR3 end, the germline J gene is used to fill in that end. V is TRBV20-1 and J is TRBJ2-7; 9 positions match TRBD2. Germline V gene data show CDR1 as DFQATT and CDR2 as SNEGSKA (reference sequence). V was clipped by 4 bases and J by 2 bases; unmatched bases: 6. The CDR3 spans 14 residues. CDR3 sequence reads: CSANSSGIPYEQYF. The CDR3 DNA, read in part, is TGCAGTGCTAACTCTAGCGGGATCCCCTACGAG.

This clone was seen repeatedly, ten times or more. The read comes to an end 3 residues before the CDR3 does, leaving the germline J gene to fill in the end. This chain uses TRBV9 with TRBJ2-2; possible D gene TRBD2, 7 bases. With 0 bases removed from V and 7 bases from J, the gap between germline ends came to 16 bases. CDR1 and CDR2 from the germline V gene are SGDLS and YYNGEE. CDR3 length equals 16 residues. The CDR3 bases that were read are TGTGCCAGCAGCGTAGGTGGGGGGGCAAGGGACGGGGAG. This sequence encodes CASSVGGGARDGE. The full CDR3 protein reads CASSVGGGARDGELFF.

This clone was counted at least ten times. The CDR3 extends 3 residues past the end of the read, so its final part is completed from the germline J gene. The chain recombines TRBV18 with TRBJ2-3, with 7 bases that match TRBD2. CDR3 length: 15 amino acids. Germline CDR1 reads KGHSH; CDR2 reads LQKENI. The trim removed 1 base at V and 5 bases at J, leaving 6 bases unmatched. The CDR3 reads CASSPQRGSEDTQYF. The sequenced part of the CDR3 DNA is TGTGCCAGCTCACCACAGCGGGGCTCGGAAGATACG.

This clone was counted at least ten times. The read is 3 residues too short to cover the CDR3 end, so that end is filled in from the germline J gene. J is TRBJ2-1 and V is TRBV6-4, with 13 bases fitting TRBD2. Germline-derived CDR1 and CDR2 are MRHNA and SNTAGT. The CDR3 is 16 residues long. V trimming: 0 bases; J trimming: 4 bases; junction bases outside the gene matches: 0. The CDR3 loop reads CASSDSGLAGYNEQFF. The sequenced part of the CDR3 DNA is TGTGCCAGCAGTGACTCGGGACTAGCGGGGTACAATGAG.

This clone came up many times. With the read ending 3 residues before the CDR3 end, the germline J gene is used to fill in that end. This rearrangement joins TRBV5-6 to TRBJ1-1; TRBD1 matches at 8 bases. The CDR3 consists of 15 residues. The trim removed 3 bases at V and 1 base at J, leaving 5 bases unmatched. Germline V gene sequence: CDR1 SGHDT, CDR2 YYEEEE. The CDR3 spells CASSSTGVGNTEAFF. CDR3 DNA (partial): TGTGCCAGCAGCTCGACAGGGGTGGGGAACACTGAA.

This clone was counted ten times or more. The DNA read from the CDR3 is TGTGCCAGCAGCTCGACAGTACCCGGC. Its translation: CASSSTVPG. The CDR3 in full is CASSSTVPGYTF. The chain employs TRBV5-4 and TRBJ1-2, with a weak D call TRBD1 (5 bases). The read stops 3 residues short of the end of the CDR3; the missing end is completed from the germline J gene. Germline CDR1 SGHNT, CDR2 YYREEE (reference sequence). This CDR3 has 12 residues. The whole variable domain, remainder taken from reference TRBV5-4 and TRBJ1-2, is ETGVTQSPTHLIKTRGQQVTLRCSSQSGHNTVSWYQQALGQGPQFIFQYYREEENGRGNFPPRFSGLQFPNYSSELNVNALELDDSALYLCASSSTVPGYTFGSGTRLTVV.

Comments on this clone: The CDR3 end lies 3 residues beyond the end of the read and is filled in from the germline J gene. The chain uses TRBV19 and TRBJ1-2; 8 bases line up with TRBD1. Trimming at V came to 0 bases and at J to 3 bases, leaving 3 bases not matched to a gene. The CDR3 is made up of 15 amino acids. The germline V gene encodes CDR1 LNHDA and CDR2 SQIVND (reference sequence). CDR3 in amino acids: CASSIDGDRYYGYTF. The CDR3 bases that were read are TGTGCCAGTAGTATAGATGGGGACAGGTACTATGGC. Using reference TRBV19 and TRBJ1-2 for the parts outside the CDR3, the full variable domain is DGGITQSPKYLFRKEGQNVTLSCEQNLNHDAMYWYRQDPGQGLRLIYYSQIVNDFQKGDIAEGYSVSREKKESFPLTVTSAQKNPTAFYLCASSIDGDRYYGYTFGSGTRLTVV.

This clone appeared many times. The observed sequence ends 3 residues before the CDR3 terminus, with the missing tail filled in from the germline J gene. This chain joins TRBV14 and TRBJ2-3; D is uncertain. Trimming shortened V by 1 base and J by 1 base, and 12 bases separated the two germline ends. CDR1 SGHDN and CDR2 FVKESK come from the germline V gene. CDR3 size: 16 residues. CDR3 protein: CASSQAPGPRTDTQYF. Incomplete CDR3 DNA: TGTGCCAGCAGCCAAGCACCAGGCCCCCGCACAGATACG.

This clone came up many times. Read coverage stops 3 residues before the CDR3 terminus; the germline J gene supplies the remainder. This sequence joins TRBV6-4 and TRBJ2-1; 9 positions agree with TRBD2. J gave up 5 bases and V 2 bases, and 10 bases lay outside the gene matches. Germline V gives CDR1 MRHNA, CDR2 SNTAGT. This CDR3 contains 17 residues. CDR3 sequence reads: CASSDTLAGVMDNEQFF. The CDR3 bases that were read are TGTGCCAGCAGTGACACATTAGCGGGAGTAATGGACAATGAG.

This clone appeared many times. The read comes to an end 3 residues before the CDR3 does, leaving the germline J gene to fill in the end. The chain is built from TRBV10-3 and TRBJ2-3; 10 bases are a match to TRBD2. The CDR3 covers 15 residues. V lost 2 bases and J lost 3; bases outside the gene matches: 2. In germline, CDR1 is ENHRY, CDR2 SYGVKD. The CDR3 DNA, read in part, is TGTGCCATCAGTGAGCTAGCGGGAGCAACAGATACG. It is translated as CAISELAGATDT. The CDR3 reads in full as CAISELAGATDTQYF.

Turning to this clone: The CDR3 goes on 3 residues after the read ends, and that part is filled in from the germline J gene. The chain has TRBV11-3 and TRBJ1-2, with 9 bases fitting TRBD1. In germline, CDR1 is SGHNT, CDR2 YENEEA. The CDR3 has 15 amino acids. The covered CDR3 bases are TGTGCCAGCAGCTTAGATCTGAAGACAGGGGGAGGC. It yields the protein CASSLDLKTGGG. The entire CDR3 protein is CASSLDLKTGGGYTF.

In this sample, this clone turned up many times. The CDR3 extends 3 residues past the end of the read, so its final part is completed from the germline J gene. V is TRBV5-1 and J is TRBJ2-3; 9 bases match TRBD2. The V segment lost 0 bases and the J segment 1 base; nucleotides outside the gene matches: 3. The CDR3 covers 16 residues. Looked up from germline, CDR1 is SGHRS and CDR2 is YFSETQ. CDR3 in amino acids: CASSLGSSGGTDTQYF. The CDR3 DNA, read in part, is TGCGCCAGCAGCTTGGGGTCTAGCGGGGGCACAGATACG.

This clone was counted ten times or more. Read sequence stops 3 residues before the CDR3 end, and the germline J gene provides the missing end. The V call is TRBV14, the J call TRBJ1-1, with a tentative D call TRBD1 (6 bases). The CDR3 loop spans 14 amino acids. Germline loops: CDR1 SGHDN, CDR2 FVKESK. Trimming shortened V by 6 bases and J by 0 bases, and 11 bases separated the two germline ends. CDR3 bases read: TGTGCCAGCAGTACAGGGTGGGTGAACACTGAA. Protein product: CASSTGWVNTE. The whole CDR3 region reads CASSTGWVNTEAFF.

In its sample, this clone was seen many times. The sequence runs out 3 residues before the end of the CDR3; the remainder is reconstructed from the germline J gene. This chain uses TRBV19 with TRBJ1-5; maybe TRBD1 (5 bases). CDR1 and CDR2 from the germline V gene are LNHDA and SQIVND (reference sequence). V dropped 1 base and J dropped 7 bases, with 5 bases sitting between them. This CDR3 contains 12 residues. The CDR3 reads CASSIGGQPQHF. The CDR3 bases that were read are TGTGCCAGTAGTATAGGGGGCCAGCCC.